The rows below give T cell receptor beta chains drawn from one sample of a study of T cell repertoires in cytomegalovirus infection. No antigen has been assigned to these receptors. TCRdb reanalysed the reads using MiXCR and keeps one entry per CDR3 protein. Here the sample spans about 120,000 distinct CDR3 sequences, 30% to 35% being singletons. The sample consisted of CD8+ T cells from cultured PBMCs, taken from culture after CMV antigen stimulation. The receptor set was obtained from a human donor in good health (CMV status not recorded). Some clones in this sample may be carry-over from other donors' samples. CDR3s leave out the opening cysteine and the closing phenylalanine or tryptophan.

TRBJ1-5	TRBV28	ASRGSQGNQPQH
TRBJ1-6	TRBV20-1	SARDLEGQGIVNSPLH
TRBJ2-7	TRBV12-3/TRBV12-4	ASSPKIRGTDEQY
TRBJ1-1	TRBV12-5	ASGLSPSPMNTEAF
TRBJ1-5	TRBV19	ASSIPGGNQPQH
TRBJ1-5	TRBV5-6	ASSSYNQPQH
TRBJ2-2	TRBV6-1	ASPGGAVGELF
TRBJ1-1	TRBV7-9	ASSLAGSRITEAF
TRBJ2-1	TRBV7-2	ASSLARVTPGYNEQF
TRBJ2-5	TRBV7-6	ASSSGEHQETQY
TRBJ2-5	TRBV18	ASSPQAGLLETQY
TRBJ2-3	TRBV12-3/TRBV12-4	ASSLGQGAASTDTQY
TRBJ2-4	TRBV19	ASSIIFRGRENIQY
TRBJ1-1	TRBV6-1	ASSNQMNTEAF
TRBJ2-1	TRBV28	ASSLYYNEQF
TRBJ1-2	TRBV12-3/TRBV12-4	ASSLQGGYGYT
TRBJ2-7	TRBV20-1	SAREVGRAYEQY
TRBJ1-2	TRBV5-6	ASSFVGMNGYT
TRBJ2-7	TRBV5-4	ASSLGLANSYEQY
TRBJ1-1	TRBV29-1	SVESGSNTEAF
TRBJ2-7	TRBV12-3/TRBV12-4	ASSPPWARDEQY
TRBJ2-2	TRBV5-3	ASSFWVSAGELF
TRBJ2-1	TRBV19	ASSPINTDLSPNEQF
TRBJ2-2	TRBV5-6	ASSFSLGRAIAHTGELF
TRBJ1-6	TRBV3-1	ASSQDTGLYNSPLH
TRBJ1-2	TRBV4-1	ASSQDIQGHGYT
TRBJ2-7	TRBV6-2/TRBV6-3	ASGDRVSYYEQY
TRBJ2-2	TRBV6-1	ASSEARRGRQFRPNTGELF
TRBJ2-3	TRBV2	ASSEYRKSSDTQY
TRBJ2-1	TRBV6-6	ASSGKRGGYNEQF
TRBJ1-1	TRBV7-6	ASSPSTDEAF
TRBJ2-2	TRBV7-6	ASSRLASSSGGITGELF
TRBJ2-2	TRBV29-1	SVGQVNTGELF
TRBJ2-7	TRBV7-2	ASSRSGGRSYEQY
TRBJ2-6	TRBV18	ASSPLLRPGQGTDLT
TRBJ2-3	TRBV19	ASSTLGRETDTQY
TRBJ1-1	TRBV7-9	ASSFLDRAF
TRBJ2-7	TRBV7-7	AALRAGPLVYEQY
TRBJ1-6	TRBV7-9	ASSSGDGFYNSPLH
TRBJ2-7	TRBV27	ASRAGRGGEYEQY
TRBJ2-2	TRBV12-3/TRBV12-4	ASSLTRHPGELF
TRBJ2-5	TRBV12-3/TRBV12-4	ASSGGLAGPETQY
TRBJ1-4	TRBV6-5	ASSPWGGREKLF
TRBJ1-3	TRBV7-6	ASSLESGVRGFSGNTIY
TRBJ1-5	TRBV24-1	ATDGREPRGSNQPQH
TRBJ2-5	TRBV7-2	ASSLAAAGRETQY
TRBJ2-2	TRBV13	ASSPPGHENTGELF
TRBJ1-1	TRBV5-6	ASSSLRLETGTEAF
TRBJ2-1	TRBV7-9	ASSGLAGGRGNEQF
TRBJ2-1	TRBV5-4	ASSSPSDGDNEQF
TRBJ2-1	TRBV10-3	ASQDYGGSYNEQF
TRBJ1-2	TRBV7-2	ASSLERGNYGYT
TRBJ2-1	TRBV7-6	ASSQDTTGYNEQF